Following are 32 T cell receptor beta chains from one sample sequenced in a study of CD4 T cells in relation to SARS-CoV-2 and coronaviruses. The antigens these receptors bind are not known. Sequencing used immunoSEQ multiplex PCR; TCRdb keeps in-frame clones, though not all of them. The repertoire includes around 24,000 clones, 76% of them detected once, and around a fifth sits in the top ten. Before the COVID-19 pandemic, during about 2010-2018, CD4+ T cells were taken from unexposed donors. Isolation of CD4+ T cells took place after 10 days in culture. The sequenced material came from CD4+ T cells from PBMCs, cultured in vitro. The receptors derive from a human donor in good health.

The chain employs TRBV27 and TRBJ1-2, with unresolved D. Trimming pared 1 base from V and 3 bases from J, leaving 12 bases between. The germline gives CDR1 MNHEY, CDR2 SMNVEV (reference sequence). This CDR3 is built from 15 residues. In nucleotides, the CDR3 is TGTGCCAGCAGTTTATGGTCCACGGGCGACTATGGCTACACCTTC. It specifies CASSLWSTGDYGYTF.

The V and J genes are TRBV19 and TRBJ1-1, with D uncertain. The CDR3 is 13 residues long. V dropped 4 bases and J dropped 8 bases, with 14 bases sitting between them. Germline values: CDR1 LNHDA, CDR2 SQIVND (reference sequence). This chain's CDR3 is CASSTTPSFEAFF. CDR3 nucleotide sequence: TGTGCCAGTAGTACGACGCCAAGTTTCGAAGCTTTCTTT.

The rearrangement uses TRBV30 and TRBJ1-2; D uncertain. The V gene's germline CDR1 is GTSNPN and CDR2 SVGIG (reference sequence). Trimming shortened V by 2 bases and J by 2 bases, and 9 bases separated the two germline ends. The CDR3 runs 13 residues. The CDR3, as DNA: TGTGCCTGGAGTCTTACCGAGAACTATGGCTACACCTTC. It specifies CAWSLTENYGYTF.

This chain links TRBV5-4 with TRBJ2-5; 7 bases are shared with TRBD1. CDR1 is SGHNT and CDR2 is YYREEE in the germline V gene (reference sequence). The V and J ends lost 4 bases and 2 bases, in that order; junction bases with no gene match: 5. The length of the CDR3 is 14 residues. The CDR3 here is CASSLGQRQETQYF. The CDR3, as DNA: TGTGCCAGCAGCCTGGGACAGAGACAAGAGACCCAGTACTTC.

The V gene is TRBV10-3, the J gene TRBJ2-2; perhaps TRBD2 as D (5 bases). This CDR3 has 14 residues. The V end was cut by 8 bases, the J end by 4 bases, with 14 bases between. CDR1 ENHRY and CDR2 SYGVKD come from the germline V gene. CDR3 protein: CAISTEAGTGELFF. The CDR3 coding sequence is TGTGCCATCTCAACGGAGGCGGGCACCGGGGAGCTGTTTTTT.

CDR3 residues: CASSLGESTQYF. In DNA, the CDR3 is TGCGCCAGCAGCCTGGGGGAGTCTACGCAGTATTTT. V usage is TRBV5-1 and J usage is TRBJ2-3; the D gene could be TRBD1 or TRBD2 (5 bases each). The CDR3 is made up of 12 amino acids. Germline V gives CDR1 SGHRS, CDR2 YFSETQ. The germline V and J ends were trimmed by 4 bases and 8 bases, with 11 bases remaining between them.

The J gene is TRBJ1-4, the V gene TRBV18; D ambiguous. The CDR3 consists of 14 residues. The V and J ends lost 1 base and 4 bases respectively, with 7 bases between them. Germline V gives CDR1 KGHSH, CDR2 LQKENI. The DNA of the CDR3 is TGTGCCAGCTCACCACTGAGAAGTAATGAAAAACTGTTTTTT. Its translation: CASSPLRSNEKLFF.

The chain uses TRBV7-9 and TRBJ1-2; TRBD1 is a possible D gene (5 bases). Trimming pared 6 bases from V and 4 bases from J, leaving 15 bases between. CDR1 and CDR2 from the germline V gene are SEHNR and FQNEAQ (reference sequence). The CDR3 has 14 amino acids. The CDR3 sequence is CASSSPGTFYGYTF. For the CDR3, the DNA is TGTGCCAGCAGTTCCCCCGGGACCTTCTATGGCTACACCTTC.

For the CDR3, the DNA is TGTGCCAGCAGTGGACGGACTAGCGGGAACACCGGGGAGCTGTTTTTT. As protein: CASSGRTSGNTGELFF. The chain is built from TRBV2 and TRBJ2-2, with 10 bases that match TRBD2. The germline gives CDR1 SNHLY, CDR2 FYNNEI. This CDR3 spans 16 amino acids. Unmatched junction bases numbered 3, after V lost 4 bases and J lost 1 base.

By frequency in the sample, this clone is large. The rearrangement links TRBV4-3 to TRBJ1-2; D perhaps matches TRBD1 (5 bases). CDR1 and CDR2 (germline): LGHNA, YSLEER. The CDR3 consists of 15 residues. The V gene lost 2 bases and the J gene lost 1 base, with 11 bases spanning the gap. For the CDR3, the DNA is TGCGCCAGCAGCCAACATGACAGAGTTAACTATGGCTACACCTTC. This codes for CASSQHDRVNYGYTF.

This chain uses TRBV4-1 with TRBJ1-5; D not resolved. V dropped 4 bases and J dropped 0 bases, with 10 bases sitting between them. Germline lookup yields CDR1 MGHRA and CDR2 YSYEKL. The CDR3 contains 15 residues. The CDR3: CASSRPGVSNQPQHF. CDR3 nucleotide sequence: TGCGCCAGCAGCCGGCCCGGAGTTAGCAATCAGCCCCAGCATTTT.

For the CDR3, the DNA is TGTGCCAGCACCATTCCGGGACTAGCGTACAATGAGCAGTTCTTC. Translated: CASTIPGLAYNEQFF. J is TRBJ2-1 and V is TRBV6-5, with 10 positions matching TRBD2. The J segment lost 4 bases and the V segment lost 7 bases, leaving 7 bases of the junction unmatched. This CDR3 is built from 15 residues. Germline V CDR1 and CDR2: MNHEY, SVGAGI.

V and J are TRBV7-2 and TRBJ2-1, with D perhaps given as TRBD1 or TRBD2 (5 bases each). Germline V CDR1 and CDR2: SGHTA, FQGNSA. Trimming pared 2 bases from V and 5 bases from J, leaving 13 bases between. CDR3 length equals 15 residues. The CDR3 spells CASSLMGGTNNEQFF. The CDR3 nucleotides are TGTGCCAGCAGCTTAATGGGTGGGACCAACAATGAGCAGTTCTTC.

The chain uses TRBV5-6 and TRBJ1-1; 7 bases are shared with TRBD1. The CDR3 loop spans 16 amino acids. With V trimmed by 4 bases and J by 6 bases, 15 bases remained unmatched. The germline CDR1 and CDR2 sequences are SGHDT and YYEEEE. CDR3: CASSTTGGGVGPEAFF. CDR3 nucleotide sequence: TGTGCCAGCAGCACCACAGGAGGGGGCGTTGGTCCTGAAGCTTTCTTT.

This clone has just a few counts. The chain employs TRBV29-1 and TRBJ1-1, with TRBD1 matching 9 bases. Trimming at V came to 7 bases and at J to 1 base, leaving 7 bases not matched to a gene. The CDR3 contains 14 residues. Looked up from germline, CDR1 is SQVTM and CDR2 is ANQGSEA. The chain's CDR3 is CSAIRTGENTEAFF. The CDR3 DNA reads TGCAGCGCCATACGGACAGGGGAGAACACTGAAGCTTTCTTT. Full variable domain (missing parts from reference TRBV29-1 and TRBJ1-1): SAVISQKPSRDICQRGTSLTIQCQVDSQVTMMFWYRQQPGQSLTLIATANQGSEATYESGFVIDKFPISRPNLTFSTLTVSNMSPEDSSIYLCSAIRTGENTEAFFGQGTRLTVV.

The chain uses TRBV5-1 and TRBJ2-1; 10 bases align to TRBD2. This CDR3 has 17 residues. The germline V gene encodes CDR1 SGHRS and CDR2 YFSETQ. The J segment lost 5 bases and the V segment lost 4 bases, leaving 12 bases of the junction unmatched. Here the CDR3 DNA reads TGCGCCAGCAGCCCCAGACTAGCGGGTAAAGGGGACAATGAGCAGTTCTTC. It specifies CASSPRLAGKGDNEQFF. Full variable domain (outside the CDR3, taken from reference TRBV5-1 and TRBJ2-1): KAGVTQTPRYLIKTRGQQVTLSCSPISGHRSVSWYQQTPGQGLQFLFEYFSETQRNKGNFPGRFSGRQFSNSRSEMNVSTLELGDSALYLCASSPRLAGKGDNEQFFGPGTRLTVL.

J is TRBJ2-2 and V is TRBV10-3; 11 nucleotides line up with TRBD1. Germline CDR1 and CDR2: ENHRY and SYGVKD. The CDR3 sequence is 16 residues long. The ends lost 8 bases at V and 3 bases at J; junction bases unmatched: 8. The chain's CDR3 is CAIRTGTGGDTGELFF. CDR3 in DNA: TGTGCCATCCGGACCGGGACAGGGGGTGACACCGGGGAGCTGTTTTTT.

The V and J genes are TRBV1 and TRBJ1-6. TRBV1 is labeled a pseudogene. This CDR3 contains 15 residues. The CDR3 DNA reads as TGCACCAGCAGCGTCCCCGGGGGACCCAATTCACCCCTCCACTTT. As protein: CTSSVPGGPNSPLHF.

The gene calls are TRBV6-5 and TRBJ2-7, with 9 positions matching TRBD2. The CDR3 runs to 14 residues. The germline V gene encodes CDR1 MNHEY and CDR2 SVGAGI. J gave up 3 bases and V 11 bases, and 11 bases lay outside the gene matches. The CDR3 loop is CAGGGAQSLYEQYF. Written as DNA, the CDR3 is TGTGCCGGCGGGGGGGCTCAATCACTCTACGAGCAGTACTTC.

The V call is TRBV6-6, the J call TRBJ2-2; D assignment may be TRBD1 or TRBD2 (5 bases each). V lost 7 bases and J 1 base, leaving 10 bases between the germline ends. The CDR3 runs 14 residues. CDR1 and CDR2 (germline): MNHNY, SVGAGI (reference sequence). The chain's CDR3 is CASTRDGNTGELFF. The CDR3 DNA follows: TGTGCCAGCACCCGGGACGGGAACACCGGGGAGCTGTTTTTT.

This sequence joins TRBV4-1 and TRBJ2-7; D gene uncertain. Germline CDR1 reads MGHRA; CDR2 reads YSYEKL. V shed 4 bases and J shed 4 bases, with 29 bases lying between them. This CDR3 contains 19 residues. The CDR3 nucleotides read TGCGCCAGCAGCCTCTCGGCCCTAGTAAGCGCCGCGAGTTCATACGAGCAGTACTTC. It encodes CASSLSALVSAASSYEQYF.

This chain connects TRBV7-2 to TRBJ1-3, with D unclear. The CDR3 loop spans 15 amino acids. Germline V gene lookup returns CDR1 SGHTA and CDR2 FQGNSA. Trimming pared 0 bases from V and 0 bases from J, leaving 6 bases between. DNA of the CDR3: TGTGCCAGCAGCTTAGCGTCCACCTCTGGAAACACCATATATTTT. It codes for CASSLASTSGNTIYF.

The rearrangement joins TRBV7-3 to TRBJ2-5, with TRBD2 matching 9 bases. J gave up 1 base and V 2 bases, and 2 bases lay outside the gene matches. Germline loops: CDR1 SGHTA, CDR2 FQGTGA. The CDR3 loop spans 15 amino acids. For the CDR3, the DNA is TGTGCCAGCAGCTTAGGCGGGAGGGCCCAAGAGACCCAGTACTTC. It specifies CASSLGGRAQETQYF. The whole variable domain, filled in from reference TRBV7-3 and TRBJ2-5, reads GAGVSQTPSNKVTEKGKYVELRCDPISGHTALYWYRQSLGQGPEFLIYFQGTGAADDSGLPNDRFFAVRPEGSVSTLKIQRTERGDSAVYLCASSLGGRAQETQYFGPGTRLLVL.

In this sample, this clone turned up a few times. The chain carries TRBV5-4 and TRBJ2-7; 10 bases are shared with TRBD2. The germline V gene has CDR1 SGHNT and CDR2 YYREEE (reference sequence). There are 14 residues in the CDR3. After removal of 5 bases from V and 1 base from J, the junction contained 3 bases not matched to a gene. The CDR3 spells CASSWTSGSYEQYF. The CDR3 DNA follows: TGTGCCAGCAGTTGGACTAGCGGATCCTACGAGCAGTACTTC.

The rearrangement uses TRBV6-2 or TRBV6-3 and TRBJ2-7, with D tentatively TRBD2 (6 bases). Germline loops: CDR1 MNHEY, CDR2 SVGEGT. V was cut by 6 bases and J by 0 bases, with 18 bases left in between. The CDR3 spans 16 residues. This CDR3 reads CASSDPSGLGSYEQYF. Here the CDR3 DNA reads TGTGCCAGCAGCGATCCGAGCGGGTTGGGCTCCTACGAGCAGTACTTC.

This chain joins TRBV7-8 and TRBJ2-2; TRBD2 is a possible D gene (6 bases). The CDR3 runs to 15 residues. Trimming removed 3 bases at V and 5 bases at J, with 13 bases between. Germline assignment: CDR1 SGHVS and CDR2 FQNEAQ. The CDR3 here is CASSLDSSGTGELFF. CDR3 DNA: TGTGCCAGCAGCTTGGACTCCAGCGGGACCGGGGAGCTGTTTTTT.

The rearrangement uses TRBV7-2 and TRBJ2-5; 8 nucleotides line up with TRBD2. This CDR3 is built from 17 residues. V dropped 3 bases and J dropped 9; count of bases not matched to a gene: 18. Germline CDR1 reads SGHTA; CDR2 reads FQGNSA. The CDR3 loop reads CASSLGRRSGGPGAQYF. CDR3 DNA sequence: TGTGCCAGCAGCTTGGGGAGGAGGAGCGGGGGACCGGGGGCCCAGTACTTC.

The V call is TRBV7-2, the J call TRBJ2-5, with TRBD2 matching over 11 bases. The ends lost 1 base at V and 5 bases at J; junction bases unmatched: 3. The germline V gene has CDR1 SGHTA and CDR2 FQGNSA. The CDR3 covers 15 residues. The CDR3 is CASSLVAGGPETQYF. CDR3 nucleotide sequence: TGTGCCAGCAGCTTAGTAGCGGGAGGGCCGGAGACCCAGTACTTC.

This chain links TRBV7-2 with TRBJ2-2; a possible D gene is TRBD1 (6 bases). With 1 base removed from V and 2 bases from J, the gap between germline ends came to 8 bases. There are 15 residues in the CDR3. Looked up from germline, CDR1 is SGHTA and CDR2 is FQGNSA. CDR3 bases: TGTGCCAGCAGCTTAGTACAGGGTAACACCGGGGAGCTGTTTTTT. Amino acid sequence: CASSLVQGNTGELFF. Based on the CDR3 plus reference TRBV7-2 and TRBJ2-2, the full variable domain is GAGVSQSPSNKVTEKGKDVELRCDPISGHTALYWYRQSLGQGLEFLIYFQGNSAPDKSGLPSDRFSAERTGGSVSTLTIQRTQQEDSAVYLCASSLVQGNTGELFFGEGSRLTVL.

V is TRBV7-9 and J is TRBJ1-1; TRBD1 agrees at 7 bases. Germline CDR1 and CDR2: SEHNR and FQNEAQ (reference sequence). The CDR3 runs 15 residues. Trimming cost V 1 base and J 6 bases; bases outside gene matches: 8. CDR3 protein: CASSLGGAGGSEAFF. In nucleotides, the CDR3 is TGTGCCAGCAGCTTAGGGGGGGCAGGGGGTTCTGAAGCTTTCTTT.

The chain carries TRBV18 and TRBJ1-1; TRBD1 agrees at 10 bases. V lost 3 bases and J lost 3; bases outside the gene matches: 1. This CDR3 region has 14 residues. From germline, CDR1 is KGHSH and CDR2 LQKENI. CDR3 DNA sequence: TGTGCCAGCTCACCGGGGACAGGGGACACTGAAGCTTTCTTT. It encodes CASSPGTGDTEAFF.

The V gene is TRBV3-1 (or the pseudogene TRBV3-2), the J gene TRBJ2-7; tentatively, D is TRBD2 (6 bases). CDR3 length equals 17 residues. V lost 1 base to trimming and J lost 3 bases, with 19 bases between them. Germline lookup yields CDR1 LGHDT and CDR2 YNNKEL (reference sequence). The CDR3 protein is CASSQGVSAVGGYEQYF. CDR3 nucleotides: TGTGCCAGCAGCCAAGGGGTTTCAGCCGTGGGGGGCTACGAGCAGTACTTC.